This is a list of T cell receptor beta chains from one sample in a study of OX40 agonist ivuxolimab in advanced cancers. Sequencing used immunoSEQ multiplex PCR; TCRdb keeps in-frame clones, though not all of them. The sample gives more than 55,000 clones, over 80% of which show up once; around 4.5% is in the top ten. Specimen: CD4+ or CD8+ T cells sorted from blood, collected in a trial of the OX40 agonist ivuxolimab. The source of these receptors is an adult with an advanced solid tumor such as melanoma, head and neck, liver or kidney cancer. The conserved cysteine and the conserved F or W are not part of the CDR3 here. The order of the fields is V gene, CDR3 protein.

v_call: TRBV5-5; cdr3_aa: ASSRRLEGDRETQY
v_call: TRBV6-1; cdr3_aa: ASSASPTGSYEQY
v_call: TRBV13; cdr3_aa: ASSLGDVPSTDTQY
v_call: TRBV2; cdr3_aa: ASSGQGGNSPLH
v_call: TRBV15; cdr3_aa: ATVAGGLTGELF
v_call: TRBV2; cdr3_aa: ASREDGYQPQH
v_call: TRBV28; cdr3_aa: ASTDLGVLNNEQF
v_call: TRBV6-5; cdr3_aa: ASSYSPWRDGYT
v_call: TRBV5-1; cdr3_aa: ASSFQDSSTDTQY
v_call: TRBV7-2; cdr3_aa: ASSLGGANRVYGYT
v_call: TRBV30; cdr3_aa: AWSTSYEQY
v_call: TRBV7-2; cdr3_aa: ASSLAPIANTGELF
v_call: TRBV12-5; cdr3_aa: ASGLAPRMEAF
v_call: TRBV2; cdr3_aa: ASSARDRGGNEQY
v_call: TRBV19; cdr3_aa: ASSQTGGNSPLH
v_call: TRBV11-2; cdr3_aa: ASSLDGLQYEQF
v_call: TRBV9; cdr3_aa: ASSVQGSGTDTQY
v_call: TRBV7-9; cdr3_aa: ASSFGSNSNQPQH
v_call: TRBV6-1; cdr3_aa: ASRRGGYT
v_call: TRBV7-6; cdr3_aa: ASSTGGSNEQF
v_call: TRBV30; cdr3_aa: AWSVGGRESDEQF
v_call: TRBV7-3; cdr3_aa: ASSSGTGDFNEQF
v_call: TRBV7-3; cdr3_aa: ASSLPGDFNEQF
v_call: TRBV6-1; cdr3_aa: ASRKQETQY
v_call: TRBV10-3; cdr3_aa: AIREGLAYNEQF
v_call: TRBV4-1; cdr3_aa: ASSQVGTPYYEQY
v_call: TRBV27; cdr3_aa: ASSMGADTQY
v_call: TRBV9; cdr3_aa: ASSLGTVHDTQY
v_call: TRBV6-1; cdr3_aa: ASSENTGKNQPQH
v_call: TRBV23-1; cdr3_aa: ASSPPGESSYNEQF
v_call: TRBV6-5; cdr3_aa: ASTQRAGYTGELF
v_call: TRBV4-1; cdr3_aa: ASSFTGDANSPLH
v_call: TRBV6-1; cdr3_aa: ASTLNRASGYT
v_call: TRBV25-1; cdr3_aa: ASSPRAGGIYNEQF
v_call: TRBV2; cdr3_aa: ASSEAGQGTDTQY
v_call: TRBV19; cdr3_aa: ASSIGGTGNQPQH
v_call: TRBV5-6; cdr3_aa: ASSLEAGNTEAF
v_call: TRBV7-2; cdr3_aa: ASSPHSAVDSPLH
v_call: TRBV28; cdr3_aa: ASRPPQGPQETQY
v_call: TRBV13; cdr3_aa: ARKPSRELETQY
v_call: TRBV9; cdr3_aa: ASSVGGSGGETQY
v_call: TRBV5-4; cdr3_aa: ASSGNEQF